These 15 T cell receptor beta chains were all obtained from the same sample, sequenced in a study of T cells in Graves' hyperthyroidism and ophthalmopathy. Researchers amplified the TCR beta CDR3 regions from RNA transcripts. With the HTBI primer set, the TCR CDR3 went through a first round of RT-PCR. TCRdb reanalysed the multiplex PCR reads using MiXCR and keeps one entry per CDR3 protein. The table has around 520,000 distinct CDR3 sequences, approximately 14% seen once; the top ten hold less than 20%. The specimen was blood. All receptors come from a woman younger than 30 with Graves' hyperthyroidism.

Ten or more counts support this clonotype. The chain employs TRBV11-3 and TRBJ2-2; D call uncertain. CDR1 is SGHNT, CDR2 YENEEA, per germline. The CDR3 length is 16 residues. Trimming cost V 2 bases and J 1 base, with 11 bases left between them. Here the CDR3 reads CASSLLSPKNTGELFF. CDR3 in DNA: TGTGCCAGCAGCTTACTTTCCCCAAAGAACACCGGGGAGCTGTTTTTT.

The table lists this clonotype with many counts. V and J are TRBV6-1 and TRBJ2-7, with TRBD2 matching 7 bases. Germline V gene sequence: CDR1 MNHNS, CDR2 SASEGT. V trimming: 6 bases; J trimming: 0 bases; junction bases outside the gene matches: 11. This CDR3 spans 16 amino acids. This CDR3 reads CASSPAGAGLSYEQYF. CDR3 nucleotide sequence: TGTGCCAGCAGCCCGGCGGGAGCGGGACTCTCCTACGAGCAGTACTTC.

V and J are TRBV3-1 and TRBJ2-7; 9 nucleotides line up with TRBD1. There are 15 residues in the CDR3. V gave up 3 bases and J gave up 2 bases; unmatched junction bases: 5. Germline-derived CDR1 and CDR2 are LGHDT and YNNKEL (reference sequence). The CDR3 DNA reads as TGTGCCAGCAGCCATCCGGGACAGGGCACCTACGAGCAGTACTTC. This codes for CASSHPGQGTYEQYF.

This clonotype was counted between two and nine times. The chain has TRBV6-1 and TRBJ2-1, with TRBD2 identical over 11 bases. The V gene end was trimmed by 1 base and the J gene end by 4 bases; junction bases not matched to a gene: 6. Germline CDR1 is MNHNS and CDR2 is SASEGT. The CDR3 totals 17 residues. The CDR3 sequence is CASSEVTTSGIYNEQFF. In DNA form, the CDR3 reads TGTGCCAGCAGTGAAGTTACGACTAGCGGGATATACAATGAGCAGTTCTTC.

This clonotype was detected ten times or more. The chain combines TRBV27 with TRBJ2-7, with 7 bases fitting TRBD2. J gave up 4 bases and V 7 bases, and 16 bases lay outside the gene matches. The CDR3 totals 16 residues. Looked up from germline, CDR1 is MNHEY and CDR2 is SMNVEV (reference sequence). As DNA, the CDR3 is TGTGCCAGCACCCCGAGCTTTGGCGGGAGAAGATACGAGCAGTACTTC. As protein: CASTPSFGGRRYEQYF.

The V gene is TRBV7-9, the J gene TRBJ2-5; D is ambiguous. This CDR3 has 15 residues. V was shortened by 2 bases and J by 1 base, with 11 bases between the two germline ends. CDR1 is SEHNR, CDR2 FQNEAQ, per germline (reference sequence). The DNA of the CDR3 is TGTGCCAGCAGCTTATGGTGGGCTAGCCAAGAGACCCAGTACTTC. Amino acids: CASSLWWASQETQYF.

This clonotype was seen many times. This chain links TRBV12-3 or TRBV12-4 with TRBJ2-6; no clear D. This CDR3 has 16 amino acids. The V end lost 3 bases, the J end lost 0 bases, and 9 bases lay between the germline ends. The chain's CDR3 is CASSLREASGANVLTF. The DNA of the CDR3 is TGTGCCAGCAGTTTGCGTGAGGCCTCTGGGGCCAACGTCCTGACTTTC.

This clonotype was recorded many times. The chain has TRBV19 and TRBJ2-3; 13 bases map to TRBD2. Losses at the gene ends were 0 bases for V and 2 bases for J; bases not matched to a gene: 8. The CDR3 totals 19 residues. Germline V gene sequence: CDR1 LNHDA, CDR2 SQIVND (reference sequence). CDR3 amino acids: CASSIDLGLAGDNTDTQYF. In DNA, the CDR3 is TGTGCCAGTAGTATAGACCTAGGACTAGCGGGAGACAACACAGATACGCAGTATTTT.

This clonotype was observed at least ten times. CDR3 residues: CASGYLNLDSPLHF. The CDR3 DNA sequence: TGTGCCAGCGGCTACCTCAACCTGGATTCACCCCTCCACTTT. The chain links TRBV5-6 to TRBJ1-6; D remains unclear. The CDR3 is 14 amino acids. Trimming removed 7 bases at V and 8 bases at J, with 16 bases between. Germline V gene sequence: CDR1 SGHDT, CDR2 YYEEEE.

This clonotype was counted at least ten times. The chain joins TRBV20-1 to TRBJ2-5, with TRBD1 matching 10 bases. This CDR3 has 15 residues. Germline V CDR1 and CDR2: DFQATT, SNEGSKA (reference sequence). V lost 3 bases and J lost 5; bases outside the gene matches: 9. The CDR3 loop reads CSASVPGQGRETQYF. In nucleotides, the CDR3 is TGCAGTGCTAGTGTCCCGGGACAGGGGAGGGAGACCCAGTACTTC.

This clonotype was seen only a few times. A read error may be the cause here, since a much bigger clone is one base away. The chain carries TRBV19 and TRBJ2-2; a possible D gene is TRBD2 (5 bases). The germline V gene has CDR1 LNHDA and CDR2 SQIVND (reference sequence). V lost 3 bases to trimming and J lost 4 bases, with 6 bases between them. The CDR3 covers 13 residues. The CDR3 reads CASSMRVTGELFF. The CDR3 nucleotides read TGTGCCAGTAGTATGCGGGTCACCGGGGAGCTGTTTTTT.

The rearrangement links TRBV30 to TRBJ2-1; D not certain. Trimming took 2 bases from V and 0 from J, leaving 8 bases between them. This CDR3 has 14 amino acids. Germline V lookup: CDR1 GTSNPN, CDR2 SVGIG (reference sequence). CDR3 DNA sequence: TGTGCCTGGAGTTTGAGGCTCTCCTACAATGAGCAGTTCTTC. It is translated as CAWSLRLSYNEQFF. Based on the CDR3 plus reference TRBV30 and TRBJ2-1, the full variable domain is SQTIHQWPATLVQPVGSPLSLECTVEGTSNPNLYWYRQAAGRGLQLLFYSVGIGQISSEVPQNLSASRPQDRQFILSSKKLLLSDSGFYLCAWSLRLSYNEQFFGPGTRLTVL.

This clonotype was seen only a few times. The chain links TRBV7-2 to TRBJ2-7, with D uncertain. The germline V and J ends were trimmed by 3 bases and 4 bases, with 7 bases remaining between them. The germline CDR1 and CDR2 sequences are SGHTA and FQGNSA. The CDR3 has 12 residues. The CDR3 spells CASSLVFYEQYF. CDR3 nucleotide sequence: TGTGCCAGCAGCTTGGTCTTTTACGAGCAGTACTTC.

This clonotype was seen repeatedly, ten times or more. The rearrangement joins TRBV30 to TRBJ2-7, with D unclear. The CDR3 is made up of 13 amino acids. Germline assignment: CDR1 GTSNPN and CDR2 SVGIG (reference sequence). The CDR3 DNA reads TGTGCTCAGAACTATGAAAGCTCCTACGAGCAGTACTTC. Its protein product is CAQNYESSYEQYF.

This clonotype was observed a few times. The chain joins TRBV19 to TRBJ1-2, with TRBD1 as a possible D gene (5 bases). The V end lost 6 bases, the J end lost 6 bases, and 14 bases lay between the germline ends. The germline CDR1 and CDR2 sequences are LNHDA and SQIVND (reference sequence). This CDR3 contains 13 residues. CDR3 sequence reads: CASRSRGTDGYTF. CDR3 nucleotide sequence: TGTGCCAGTAGATCAAGGGGAACGGATGGCTACACCTTC.